A selection of T cell receptor beta chains follows, all from one sample in a study of CD8+ T cells in alopecia areata. Assay: immunoSEQ multiplex PCR; the TCRdb copy retains only in-frame clones and omits some. The table records hundreds of thousands of clones, 67% of them present only once. This specimen was CD4+ T cells sorted from blood, taken at week 0. Receptors were obtained from a human donor with alopecia areata. The CDR3 runs from the conserved cysteine through the conserved F or W. A D gene is named only where the DNA matches it firmly. Rows may omit the clone size; those that give it use once, few, many or a size class.

TRBJ2-3 | TRBV9 | TRBD1 | NA | TGTGCCAGCAGCGAGGCCCCAGGGGGCACGCAGTATTTT | CASSEAPGGTQYF
TRBJ2-5 | TRBV29-1 | NA | few | TGCAGCGCTCTCACTAGCAGGGAGACCCAGTACTTC | CSALTSRETQYF
TRBJ2-1 | TRBV9 | NA | once | TGTGCCAGCAGCGTAGATGGCCGGGCGGGGAGCTCCTACAATGAGCAGTTCTTC | CASSVDGRAGSSYNEQFF
TRBJ2-5 | TRBV29-1 | TRBD2 | few | TGCAGCGTTGACACTAGCGGGGGAGAGACCCAGTACTTC | CSVDTSGGETQYF
TRBJ2-7 | TRBV5-1 | NA | NA | TGCGCCAGCAGCTTGGGTAGTGGATCCTACGAGCAGTACTTC | CASSLGSGSYEQYF
TRBJ1-5 | TRBV6-1 | NA | NA | TGTGCCAGCAGTGATCTTTCAGGGAAGCAGCCCCAGCATTTT | CASSDLSGKQPQHF
TRBJ2-7 | TRBV5-1 | TRBD1 | NA | TGCGCCAGCAGCCCCGGGACAGGGATAAACTACGAGCAGTACTTC | CASSPGTGINYEQYF
TRBJ1-6 | TRBV25-1 | TRBD1 | few | TGTGCCAGCAGACCCGGACAGGGGAATTCACCCCTCCACTTT | CASRPGQGNSPLHF
TRBJ2-7 | TRBV18 | TRBD1 | NA | TGTGCCAGCTCACGACCACAGGGGGCAGGGGAGCAGTACTTC | CASSRPQGAGEQYF
TRBJ2-2 | TRBV2 | NA | NA | TGTGCCAGCAGTGAAGCGCGCGGCGGGGAGCTGTTTTTT | CASSEARGGELFF
TRBJ2-3 | TRBV6-5 | NA | NA | TGTGCCAGCAGTTACGTCTCGACAGATACGCAGTATTTT | CASSYVSTDTQYF
TRBJ2-4 | TRBV7-9 | NA | few | TGTGCCAGCAGCGGCAGTGGGGCCGGTGACATTCAGTACTTC | CASSGSGAGDIQYF
TRBJ2-5 | TRBV9 | NA | NA | TGTGCCAGCAGCCCACAACAGGGGAGGCAAGAGACCCAGTACTTC | CASSPQQGRQETQYF
TRBJ2-7 | TRBV19 | TRBD1 | NA | TGTGCCAGTAGTCCCCGGACAGGGAGCTACGAGCAGTACTTC | CASSPRTGSYEQYF
TRBJ2-4 | TRBV27 | NA | NA | TGTGCCAGCAGTCCAAGCGTGGGGGCTTTAGCCAAAAACATTCAGTACTTC | CASSPSVGALAKNIQYF
TRBJ1-2 | TRBV7-9 | NA | NA | TGTGCCAGCAGCTTAGCGGCGGGAGGCTATGGCTACACCTTC | CASSLAAGGYGYTF
TRBJ2-3 | TRBV9 | NA | NA | TGTGCCAGCAGCGTAGGAGGGAGAAGCACAGATACGCAGTATTTT | CASSVGGRSTDTQYF
TRBJ2-6 | TRBV10-3 | NA | NA | TGTGCCATCAGCGCAGTGGGCTCTGGGGCCAACGTCCTGACTTTC | CAISAVGSGANVLTF
TRBJ2-2 | TRBV25-1 | NA | once | TGTGCCAGCAGTGATAGGGGACTCCGCACCGGGGAGCTGTTTTTT | CASSDRGLRTGELFF
TRBJ2-7 | TRBV5-1 | NA | NA | TGCGCCAGCAGCGGCTATCGCGAGCAGTACTTC | CASSGYREQYF
TRBJ2-5 | TRBV9 | TRBD2 | NA | TGTGCCAGCAGCCCTAAACTAGCGGGGGTCCGAGAGACCCAGTACTTC | CASSPKLAGVRETQYF
TRBJ1-5 | TRBV19 | NA | NA | TGTGCCAGTAGTATTGGCAGGGATCAGCCCCAGCATTTT | CASSIGRDQPQHF
TRBJ2-2 | TRBV2 | NA | few | TGTGCCAGCAAAGAACAGGGCAGCACCGGGGAGCTGTTTTTT | CASKEQGSTGELFF
TRBJ2-5 | TRBV30 | NA | NA | TGTGCCTGCATGGGGGGCCGGGAGACCCAGTACTTC | CACMGGRETQYF
TRBJ1-2 | TRBV29-1 | NA | NA | TGCAGCGCACCGATAGGTGGAATTGGGCCTTTCTATGGCTACACCTTC | CSAPIGGIGPFYGYTF
TRBJ1-6 | TRBV9 | NA | NA | TGTGCCAGCAGCGCCGGGAATTATAATTCACCCCTCCACTTT | CASSAGNYNSPLHF
TRBJ1-5 | TRBV11-2 | NA | NA | TGTGCCAGGACGAAGCCCCAGCATTTT | CARTKPQHF
TRBJ2-5 | TRBV5-1 | NA | once | TGCGCCAGCAGCTTGGCTGGGAATCAAGAGACCCAGTACTTC | CASSLAGNQETQYF
TRBJ2-1 | TRBV25-1 | NA | few | TGTGCCAGCCGCTCTCCCGGCAATGAGCAGTTCTTC | CASRSPGNEQFF
TRBJ2-2 | TRBV15 | NA | once | TGTGCCACCAGCAATGGAATTCGGGGCGGAGACACCGGGGAGCTGTTTTTT | CATSNGIRGGDTGELFF
TRBJ1-2 | TRBV10-3 | NA | NA | TGTGCCATCAGTGAGGAGGGGGAGAACTATGGCTACACCTTC | CAISEEGENYGYTF
TRBJ2-1 | TRBV7-9 | TRBD2 | NA | TGTGCCAGCAGCTCCTCGGGCGGGGGGCCTTACAATGAGCAGTTCTTC | CASSSSGGGPYNEQFF
TRBJ2-1 | TRBV30 | NA | NA | TGTGCCTGGAGTGGCGGGGGCAGGAATGAGCAGTTCTTC | CAWSGGGRNEQFF
TRBJ1-2 | TRBV2 | NA | few | TGTGCCAGCAGTCGTGACCGCCTGAGCTATGGCTACACCTTC | CASSRDRLSYGYTF
TRBJ1-2 | TRBV27 | NA | NA | TGTGCCAGCAGTTCATCAGCGGGGAGCTTTGGCTACACCTTC | CASSSSAGSFGYTF
TRBJ2-7 | TRBV29-1 | NA | NA | TGCAGCGTCATACAGGGAGGAATCTACGAGCAGTACTTC | CSVIQGGIYEQYF
TRBJ1-2 | TRBV30 | NA | NA | TGTGCCTGGAGGACGGGAAACTATGGCTACACCTTC | CAWRTGNYGYTF
TRBJ1-1 | TRBV7-3 | TRBD1 | few | TGTGCCAGCAGCTTACAGGGGGCGAAGGCTGAAGCTTTCTTT | CASSLQGAKAEAFF
TRBJ2-3 | TRBV29-1 | NA | NA | TGCAGCGTTACGCGTTTCAAGGGCGCAGATACGCAGTATTTT | CSVTRFKGADTQYF
TRBJ1-1 | TRBV7-8 | NA | NA | TGTGCCAGCAGCTTAAAGGGTGAGATGAACACTGAAGCTTTCTTT | CASSLKGEMNTEAFF
TRBJ2-2 | TRBV5-1 | TRBD2 | once | TGCGCCTCGGGGGGGCACACGAACACCGGGGAGCTGTTTTTT | CASGGHTNTGELFF
TRBJ2-7 | TRBV4-2 | TRBD1 | NA | TGTGCCAGCAGCCAAGATCGGGACAGGGGCTACGAGCAGTACTTC | CASSQDRDRGYEQYF
TRBJ2-4 | TRBV7-3 | TRBD2 | NA | TGTGCCAGCAGCTTATGGGAGGGGAACATTCAGTACTTC | CASSLWEGNIQYF
TRBJ2-2 | TRBV15 | NA | NA | TGTGCCACCAGCAGAGATCCAGGGAACACCGGGGAGCTGTTTTTT | CATSRDPGNTGELFF
TRBJ2-3 | TRBV7-8 | TRBD2 | few | TGTGCCAGCAGCCCCGGACTAGCGGGGGGATGGGGCACAGATACGCAGTATTTT | CASSPGLAGGWGTDTQYF
TRBJ2-1 | TRBV9 | NA | NA | TGTGCCAGCAGCGCCTACGGGGGAATACACAATGAGCAGTTCTTC | CASSAYGGIHNEQFF
TRBJ2-2 | TRBV7-9 | NA | NA | TGTGCCAGCAGCTTTACGACAGGCAACACCGGGGAGCTGTTTTTT | CASSFTTGNTGELFF
TRBJ2-2 | TRBV30 | TRBD1 | NA | TGTGCCTGGACAGGGGGCACCGGGGAGCTGTTTTTT | CAWTGGTGELFF
TRBJ2-6 | TRBV5-4 | NA | NA | TGTGCCAGCAGCTTTCGTTCCTCTGGGGCCAACGTCCTGACTTTC | CASSFRSSGANVLTF
TRBJ1-6 | TRBV25-1 | NA | NA | TGTGCCAGCACCTTGGGCTCCTATAATTCACCCCTCCACTTT | CASTLGSYNSPLHF
TRBJ2-2 | TRBV11-3 | NA | NA | TGTGCCAGCAGCCCGGGGATGGTCGGGGAGCTGTTTTTT | CASSPGMVGELFF
TRBJ1-1 | TRBV20-1 | NA | NA | TGCAGTGCCAGCTCGGTGGCTGAAGCTTTCTTT | CSASSVAEAFF